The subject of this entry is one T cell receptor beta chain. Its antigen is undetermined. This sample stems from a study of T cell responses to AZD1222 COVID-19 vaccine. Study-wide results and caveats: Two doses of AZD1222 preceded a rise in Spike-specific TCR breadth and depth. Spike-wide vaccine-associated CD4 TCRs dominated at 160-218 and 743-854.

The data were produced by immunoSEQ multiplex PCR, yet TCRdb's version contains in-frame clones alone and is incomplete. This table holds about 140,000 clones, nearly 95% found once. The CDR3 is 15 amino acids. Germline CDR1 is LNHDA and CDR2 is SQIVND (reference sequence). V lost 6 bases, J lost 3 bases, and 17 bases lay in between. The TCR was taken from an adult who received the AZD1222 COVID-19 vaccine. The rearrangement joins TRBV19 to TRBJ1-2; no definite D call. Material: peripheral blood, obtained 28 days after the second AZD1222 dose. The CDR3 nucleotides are TGTGCCAGTAGCCATAAAATGGGGTCCGACTATGGCTACACCTTC. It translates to CASSHKMGSDYGYTF. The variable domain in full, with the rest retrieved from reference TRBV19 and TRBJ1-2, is DGGITQSPKYLFRKEGQNVTLSCEQNLNHDAMYWYRQDPGQGLRLIYYSQIVNDFQKGDIAEGYSVSREKKESFPLTVTSAQKNPTAFYLCASSHKMGSDYGYTFGSGTRLTVV.